The 15 T cell receptor beta chains given below trace back to one sample, sequenced in a study of early T cells in non-severe SARS-CoV-2 infection. TCRdb re-analysed the 5' RACE reads in MiXCR, keeping a single row per CDR3 protein. The sample consists of tens of thousands of distinct CDR3 sequences, around 8.5% of them appearing once. Sequenced sample: whole blood. The receptors derive from an adult who was a healthcare worker with PCR-confirmed SARS-CoV-2 infection or an uninfected control (not recorded which).

At least ten counts were recorded for this clonotype. V and J are TRBV25-1 and TRBJ1-2; a weak D match, TRBD1 (5 bases). The germline V gene has CDR1 MGHDK and CDR2 SYGVNS. V was shortened by 6 bases and J by 7 bases, with 12 bases between the two germline ends. The CDR3 runs 12 residues. In nucleotides, the CDR3 is TGTGCCAGCAGGGCGGCAGGGCCTGGCTACACCTTC. Translation gives CASRAAGPGYTF.

This clonotype has at least ten counts. The chain recombines TRBV5-4 with TRBJ1-2, with D possibly matching TRBD1 (6 bases). V lost 3 bases, J lost 3 bases, and 12 bases lay in between. The germline V gene has CDR1 SGHNT and CDR2 YYREEE (reference sequence). This CDR3 region has 14 residues. The CDR3 is CASSWGTGHYGYTF. The CDR3 coding sequence is TGTGCCAGCAGCTGGGGCACAGGGCACTATGGCTACACCTTC. Based on the CDR3 plus reference TRBV5-4 and TRBJ1-2, the full variable domain is ETGVTQSPTHLIKTRGQQVTLRCSSQSGHNTVSWYQQALGQGPQFIFQYYREEENGRGNFPPRFSGLQFPNYSSELNVNALELDDSALYLCASSWGTGHYGYTFGSGTRLTVV.

This clonotype was counted ten times or more. The chain employs TRBV7-7 and TRBJ2-1; D possibly matches TRBD1 or TRBD2 (7 bases each). This CDR3 is built from 16 residues. V lost 1 base and J lost 7, with 17 bases in between. Germline CDR1 reads SSHAT; CDR2 reads FNYEAQ (reference sequence). CDR3 DNA: TGTGCCAGCAGCTTAGGAGTGGCGCAGGGGGGGAATGAGCAGTTCTTC. Encoded protein: CASSLGVAQGGNEQFF.

This clonotype was counted only a few times. At one end, the junction sequence differs from germline, possibly due to a read error. This rearrangement joins TRBV13 to TRBJ1-1, with no clear D. Germline CDR1 reads PRHDT; CDR2 reads FYEKMQ (reference sequence). This CDR3 spans 16 amino acids. The CDR3 reads CASSSTGEQRATEVFF. The CDR3 coding sequence is TGTGCCAGCAGCTCCACCGGGGAGCAAAGGGCTACTGAAGTTTTCTTT.

The J gene is TRBJ1-1, the V gene TRBV18; 7 nucleotides match TRBD1. The germline V gene encodes CDR1 KGHSH and CDR2 LQKENI. The CDR3 runs to 16 residues. V dropped 4 bases and J dropped 0; count of bases not matched to a gene: 8. The CDR3 here is CASSRGTGALNTEAFF. CDR3 nucleotide sequence: TGTGCCAGCTCACGGGGAACAGGGGCCCTGAACACTGAAGCTTTCTTT.

This clonotype was detected many times. V usage is TRBV10-3 and J usage is TRBJ1-5; 9 nucleotides align to TRBD1. The germline V gene encodes CDR1 ENHRY and CDR2 SYGVKD. This CDR3 spans 13 amino acids. The V and J ends lost 8 bases and 5 bases, in that order; junction bases with no gene match: 4. The CDR3 DNA reads TGTGCCATCGGACAGGGGACCGATCAGCCCCAGCATTTT. Amino acid sequence: CAIGQGTDQPQHF.

The chain joins TRBV6-2 or TRBV6-3 to TRBJ1-6; TRBD1 might be the D (5 bases). The CDR3 spans 16 residues. Between the trimmed V and J ends, which lost 0 bases and 10 bases, there was a span of 16 bases. Germline CDR1 and CDR2: MNHEY and SVGEGT. The CDR3 sequence is CASSYSIRTSSSPLHF. The CDR3 nucleotides are TGTGCCAGCAGTTACTCGATACGGACATCGAGCTCACCCCTCCACTTT.

This clonotype was recorded a few times. This chain joins TRBV7-8 and TRBJ1-5; D gene uncertain. Germline CDR1 and CDR2: SGHVS and FQNEAQ. This CDR3 spans 17 amino acids. The V gene lost 1 base and the J gene lost 0 bases, with 13 bases spanning the gap. Here the CDR3 reads CASSLGAGLNSNQPQHF. The DNA for the CDR3 is TGTGCCAGCAGCTTAGGTGCAGGCCTAAATAGCAATCAGCCCCAGCATTTT.

This clonotype was seen a few times. The rearrangement uses TRBV3-1 and TRBJ2-5, with D tentatively TRBD2 (7 bases). CDR3 length: 14 amino acids. The V end was cut by 3 bases, the J end by 4 bases, with 12 bases between. CDR1 and CDR2 (germline): LGHDT, YNNKEL (reference sequence). CDR3 coding DNA: TGTGCCAGCAGCCAGGGCGGGGGCACAGAGACCCAGTACTTC. This translates into CASSQGGGTETQYF.

The rearrangement links TRBV6-2 or TRBV6-3 to TRBJ2-3, with no clear D. The CDR3 sequence is 14 residues long. V was trimmed by 5 bases and J by 3 bases, leaving 12 bases between them. CDR1 is MNHEY and CDR2 is SVGEGT in the germline V gene. The CDR3 spells CASSEPVQTDTQYF. The CDR3, as DNA: TGTGCCAGCAGTGAACCCGTACAGACAGATACGCAGTATTTT.

This clonotype has more than one count but fewer than ten. The chain uses TRBV12-3 or TRBV12-4 and TRBJ2-7, with a weak D call TRBD1 (6 bases). The CDR3 length is 13 residues. The V gene lost 5 bases and the J gene lost 0 bases, with 8 bases spanning the gap. Here the CDR3 DNA reads TGTGCCAGCAGTCAGGGGCCCTCCTACGAGCAGTACTTC. As protein: CASSQGPSYEQYF.

The CDR3 DNA sequence: TGTGCCTCACTATCCCTGGGGTCGGATGAAAAACTGTTTTTT. Its translation: CASLSLGSDEKLFF. The chain carries TRBV30 and TRBJ1-4; no reliable D call. Trimming stripped 7 bases from V and 6 bases from J, with 18 bases between. CDR3 length: 14 amino acids. Germline CDR1 reads GTSNPN; CDR2 reads SVGIG (reference sequence). Variable domain in full (rest from reference TRBV30 and TRBJ1-4): SQTIHQWPATLVQPVGSPLSLECTVEGTSNPNLYWYRQAAGRGLQLLFYSVGIGQISSEVPQNLSASRPQDRQFILSSKKLLLSDSGFYLCASLSLGSDEKLFFGSGTQLSVL.

This clonotype was seen only a few times. The gene calls are TRBV6-1 and TRBJ1-5, with a possible D match to TRBD1 (5 bases). The CDR3 runs to 12 residues. Deletions cut 11 bases from V and 0 bases from J, with 8 bases between. The germline V gene encodes CDR1 MNHNS and CDR2 SASEGT. The CDR3 here is CAGGTSNQPQHF. In DNA, the CDR3 is TGTGCCGGAGGGACTAGCAATCAGCCCCAGCATTTT.

The sample holds many counts of this clonotype. The rearrangement joins TRBV12-3 or TRBV12-4 to TRBJ2-7; 15 nucleotides agree with TRBD2. There are 16 residues in the CDR3. Trimming removed 4 bases from V and 1 base from J; junction bases left unmatched: 2. The CDR3 loop reads CASSWGTSGGSYEQYF. DNA for the CDR3: TGTGCCAGCAGTTGGGGGACTAGCGGGGGGTCCTACGAGCAGTACTTC.

This clonotype was detected only a few times. The chain joins TRBV10-3 to TRBJ1-1; D uncertain. This CDR3 is 14 amino acids long. CDR1 ENHRY and CDR2 SYGVKD come from the germline V gene. V was shortened by 2 bases and J by 0 bases, with 7 bases between the two germline ends. CDR3 residues: CAISEELMNTEAFF. The CDR3 nucleotides read TGTGCCATCAGTGAGGAACTGATGAACACTGAAGCTTTCTTT.